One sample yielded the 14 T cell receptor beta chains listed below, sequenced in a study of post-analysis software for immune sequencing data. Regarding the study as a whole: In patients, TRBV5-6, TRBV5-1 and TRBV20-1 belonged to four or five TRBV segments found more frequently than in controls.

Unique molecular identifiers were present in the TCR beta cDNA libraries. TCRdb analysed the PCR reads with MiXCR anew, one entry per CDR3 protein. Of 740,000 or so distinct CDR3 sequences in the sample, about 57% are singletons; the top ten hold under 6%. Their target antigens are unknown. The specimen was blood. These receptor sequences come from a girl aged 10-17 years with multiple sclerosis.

The CDR3 DNA reads TGTGCCAGCAGTACCCGGACACCCGGCGCCGGAAAACTGTTTTTT. It translates to CASSTRTPGAGKLFF. The rearrangement joins TRBV12-3 or TRBV12-4 to TRBJ1-4; D may be TRBD1 (5 bases). This CDR3 comprises 15 residues. The V gene lost 5 bases and the J gene lost 10 bases, with 20 bases spanning the gap.

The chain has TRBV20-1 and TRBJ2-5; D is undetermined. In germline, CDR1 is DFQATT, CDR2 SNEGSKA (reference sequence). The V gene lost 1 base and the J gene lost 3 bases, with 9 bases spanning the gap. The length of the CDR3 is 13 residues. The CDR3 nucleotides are TGCAGTGCTAGAGTCCCTCCTGAAGAGACCCAGTACTTC. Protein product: CSARVPPEETQYF.

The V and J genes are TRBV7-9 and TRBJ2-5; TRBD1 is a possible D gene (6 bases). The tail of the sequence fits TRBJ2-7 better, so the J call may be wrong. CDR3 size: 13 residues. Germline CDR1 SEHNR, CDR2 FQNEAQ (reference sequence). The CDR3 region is CAPQGPHFLEQYF. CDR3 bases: TGTGCCCCCCAGGGGCCTCACTTCCTCGAGCAGTACTTC.

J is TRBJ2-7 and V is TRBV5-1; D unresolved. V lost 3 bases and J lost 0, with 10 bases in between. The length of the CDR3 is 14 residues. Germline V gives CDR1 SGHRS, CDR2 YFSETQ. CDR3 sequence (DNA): TGCGCCAGCAGCTATGACTTACACTCCTACGAGCAGTACTTC. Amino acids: CASSYDLHSYEQYF.

The CDR3 reads CASVHGIFAYNEQFF. The DNA for the CDR3 is TGTGCCAGCGTACACGGGATTTTCGCCTACAATGAGCAGTTCTTC. The chain carries TRBV2 and TRBJ2-1; tentatively, D is TRBD2 (5 bases). The CDR3 spans 15 residues. The germline CDR1 and CDR2 sequences are SNHLY and FYNNEI. With 8 bases removed from V and 2 bases from J, the gap between germline ends came to 16 bases.

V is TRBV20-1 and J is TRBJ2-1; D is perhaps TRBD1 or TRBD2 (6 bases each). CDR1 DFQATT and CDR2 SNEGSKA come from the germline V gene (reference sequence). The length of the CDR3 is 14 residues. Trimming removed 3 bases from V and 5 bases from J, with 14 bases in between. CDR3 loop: CSASSEGGHNEQFF. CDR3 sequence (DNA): TGCAGTGCTAGCTCGGAGGGGGGACACAATGAGCAGTTCTTC.

In DNA form, the CDR3 reads TGTGCCAGCAGTTTAAGTGTGCTAGCGGGATCCGAGCAGTACTTC. Its translation is CASSLSVLAGSEQYF. This chain connects TRBV2 to TRBJ2-5; 9 bases are a match to TRBD2. The J call may be mistaken, given a closer DNA end match to TRBJ2-7. The CDR3 has 15 amino acids. From germline, CDR1 is SNHLY and CDR2 FYNNEI.

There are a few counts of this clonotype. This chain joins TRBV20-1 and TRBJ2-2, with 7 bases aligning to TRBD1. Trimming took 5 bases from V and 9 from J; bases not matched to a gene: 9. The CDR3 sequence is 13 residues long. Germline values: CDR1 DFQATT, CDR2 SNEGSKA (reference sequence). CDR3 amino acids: CSAPDLRGRELFF. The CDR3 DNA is TGCAGTGCTCCCGATCTCAGGGGGAGGGAGCTGTTTTTT.

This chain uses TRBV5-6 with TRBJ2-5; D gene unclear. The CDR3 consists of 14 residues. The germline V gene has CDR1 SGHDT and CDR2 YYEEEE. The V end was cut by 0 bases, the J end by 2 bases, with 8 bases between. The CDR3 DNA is TGTGCCAGCAGCTTGGGCAGCGATCAAGAGACCCAGTACTTC. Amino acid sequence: CASSLGSDQETQYF.

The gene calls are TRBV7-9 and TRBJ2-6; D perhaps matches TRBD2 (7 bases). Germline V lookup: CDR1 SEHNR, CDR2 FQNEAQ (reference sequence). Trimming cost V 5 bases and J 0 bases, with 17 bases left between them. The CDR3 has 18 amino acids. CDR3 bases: TGTGCCAGCAGCAGGAGGGGGGGCCTCTCCTCTGGGGCCAACGTCCTGACTTTC. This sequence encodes CASSRRGGLSSGANVLTF.

CDR3 nucleotide sequence: TGCGCCAGCAGCCTCGGGATAGCGGGAGGAGCTGGATACGAGCAGTACTTC. Translated, it gives CASSLGIAGGAGYEQYF. The chain links TRBV5-1 to TRBJ2-7, with 10 bases identical to TRBD2. CDR3 size: 17 residues. Germline assignment: CDR1 SGHRS and CDR2 YFSETQ. V shed 4 bases and J 4 bases; nucleotides not matched to a gene: 14.

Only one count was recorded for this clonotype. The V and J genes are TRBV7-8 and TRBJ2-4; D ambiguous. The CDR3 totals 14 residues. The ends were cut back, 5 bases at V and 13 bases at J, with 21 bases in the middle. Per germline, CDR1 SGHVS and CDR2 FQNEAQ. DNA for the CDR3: TGTGCCAGCAGCCTGAATTTGGTACCCTATGAGCAGTACTTC. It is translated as CASSLNLVPYEQYF.

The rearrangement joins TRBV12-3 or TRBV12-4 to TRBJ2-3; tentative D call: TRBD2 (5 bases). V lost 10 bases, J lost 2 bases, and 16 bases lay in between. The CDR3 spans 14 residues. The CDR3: CAILRDPFTDTQYF. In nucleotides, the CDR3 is TGTGCCATCCTCCGGGATCCCTTCACAGATACGCAGTATTTT.

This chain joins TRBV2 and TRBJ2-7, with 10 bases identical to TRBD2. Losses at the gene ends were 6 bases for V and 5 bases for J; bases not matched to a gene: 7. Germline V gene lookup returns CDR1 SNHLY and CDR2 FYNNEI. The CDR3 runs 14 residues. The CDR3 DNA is TGTGCCAGCAGGGAGCGGGAGGGCCGAGACGAGCAGTACTTC. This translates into CASREREGRDEQYF.